This T cell receptor beta chain was observed in a study of blood T cell repertoires in COVID-19. For the study at large: Sites in the United States, Italy and Spain provided acute and convalescent COVID-19 samples. The cDNA or gDNA used as material had been derived from T cells, B-cell-depleted T cells, or PBMCs.

J lost 2 bases, V lost 3 bases, and 2 bases had no gene match. The CDR3 runs 14 residues. Germline lookup yields CDR1 SGHAT and CDR2 FQNNGV. Per the authors' pipeline: Amplification from reference gene primers served as the basis for estimated nucleated cell counts. TCRdb keeps only in-frame clones here, not all; method: immunoSEQ multiplex PCR. From that table come the V and J calls and clone size; the DNA was used to work out D and trimming. The table shows fewer than 35,000 clones, with roughly 82% occurring only once. The chain employs TRBV11-2 and TRBJ2-7; 9 bases map to TRBD1. The sample comprised peripheral blood. This clonotype originated in a man older than 75 with active or convalescent COVID-19. The CDR3 sequence is CASSLGTGPYEQYF. The DNA for the CDR3 is TGTGCCAGCAGCTTGGGGACAGGGCCCTACGAGCAGTACTTC.